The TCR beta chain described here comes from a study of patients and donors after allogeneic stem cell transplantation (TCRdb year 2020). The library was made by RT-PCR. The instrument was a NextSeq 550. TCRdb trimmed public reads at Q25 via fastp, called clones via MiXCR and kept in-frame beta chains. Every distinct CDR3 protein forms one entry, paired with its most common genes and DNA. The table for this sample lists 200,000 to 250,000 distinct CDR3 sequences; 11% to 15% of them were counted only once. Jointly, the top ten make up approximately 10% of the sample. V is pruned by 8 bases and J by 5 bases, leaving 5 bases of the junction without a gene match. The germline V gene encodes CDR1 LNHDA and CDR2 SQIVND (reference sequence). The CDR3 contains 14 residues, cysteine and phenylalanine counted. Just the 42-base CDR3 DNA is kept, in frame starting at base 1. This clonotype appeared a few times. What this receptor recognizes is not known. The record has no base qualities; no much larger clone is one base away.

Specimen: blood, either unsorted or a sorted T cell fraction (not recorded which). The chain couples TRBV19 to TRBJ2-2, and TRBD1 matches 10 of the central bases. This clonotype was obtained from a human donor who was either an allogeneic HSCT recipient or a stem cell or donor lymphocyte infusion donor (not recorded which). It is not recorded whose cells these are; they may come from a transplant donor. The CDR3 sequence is CASHRDRGTGELFF. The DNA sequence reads TGTGCCAGTCACCGGGACAGGGGTACCGGGGAGCTGTTTTTT.